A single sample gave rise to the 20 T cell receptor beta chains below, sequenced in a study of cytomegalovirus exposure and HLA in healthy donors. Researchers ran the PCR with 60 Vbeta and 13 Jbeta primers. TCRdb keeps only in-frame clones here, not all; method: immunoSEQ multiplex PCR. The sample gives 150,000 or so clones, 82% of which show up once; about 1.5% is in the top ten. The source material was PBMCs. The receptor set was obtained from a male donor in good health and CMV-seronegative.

The CDR3 region has the DNA TGCGCCAGCAGGCCTAAACAGGCCCAAGACATTCAGTACTTC. This codes for CASRPKQAQDIQYF. The chain links TRBV10-1 to TRBJ2-4; weak D call: TRBD1 (5 bases). Trimming left V 6 bases short and J 8 bases short, with 17 bases between. This CDR3 spans 14 amino acids. Germline V lookup: CDR1 WNHNN, CDR2 SYGVQD (reference sequence).

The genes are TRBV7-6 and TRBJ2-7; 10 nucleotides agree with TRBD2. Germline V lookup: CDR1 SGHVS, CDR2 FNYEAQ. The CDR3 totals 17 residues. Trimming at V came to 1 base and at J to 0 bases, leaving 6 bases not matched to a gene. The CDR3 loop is CASSLGGSGGPSYEQYF. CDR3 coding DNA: TGTGCCAGCAGCTTAGGTGGTAGCGGGGGGCCCTCCTACGAGCAGTACTTC.

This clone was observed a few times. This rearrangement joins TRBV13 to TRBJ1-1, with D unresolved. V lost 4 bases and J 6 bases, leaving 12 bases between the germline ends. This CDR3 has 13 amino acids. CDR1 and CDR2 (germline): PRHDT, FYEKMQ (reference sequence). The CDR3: CASSSKRASEAFF. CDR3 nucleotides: TGTGCCAGCAGCTCCAAACGAGCTTCTGAAGCTTTCTTT.

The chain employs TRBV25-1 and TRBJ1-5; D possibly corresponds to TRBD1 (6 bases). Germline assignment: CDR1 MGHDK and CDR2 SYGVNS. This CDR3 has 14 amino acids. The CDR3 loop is CGGGGPGRCQPQHF. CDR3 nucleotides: TGTGGGGGGGGCGGACCGGGACGATGTCAGCCCCAGCATTTT. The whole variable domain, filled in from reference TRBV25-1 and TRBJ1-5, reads EADIYQTPRYLVIGTGKKITLECSQTMGHDKMYWYQQDPGMELHLIHYSYGVNSTEKGDLSSESTVSRIRTEHFPLTLESARPSHTSQYLCGGGGPGRCQPQHFGDGTRLSIL.

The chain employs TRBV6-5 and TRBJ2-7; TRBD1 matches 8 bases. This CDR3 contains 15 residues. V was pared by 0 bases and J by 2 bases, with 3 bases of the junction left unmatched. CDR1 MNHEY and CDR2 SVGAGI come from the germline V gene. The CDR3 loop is CASSYSGTGTYEQYF. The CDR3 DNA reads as TGTGCCAGCAGTTACTCCGGGACAGGAACCTACGAGCAGTACTTC.

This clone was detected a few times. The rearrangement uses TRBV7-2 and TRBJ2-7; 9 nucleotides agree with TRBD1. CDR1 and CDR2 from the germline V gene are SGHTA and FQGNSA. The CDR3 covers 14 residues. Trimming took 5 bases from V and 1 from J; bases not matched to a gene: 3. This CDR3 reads CASSRDRGSYEQYF. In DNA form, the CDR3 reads TGTGCCAGCAGCCGAGACAGGGGGTCCTACGAGCAGTACTTC.

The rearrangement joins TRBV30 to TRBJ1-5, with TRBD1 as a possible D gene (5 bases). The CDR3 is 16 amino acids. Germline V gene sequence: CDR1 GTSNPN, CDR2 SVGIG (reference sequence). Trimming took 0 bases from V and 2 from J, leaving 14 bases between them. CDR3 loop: CAWSVGLKRGNQPQHF. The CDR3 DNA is TGTGCCTGGAGTGTGGGACTTAAAAGGGGCAATCAGCCCCAGCATTTT.

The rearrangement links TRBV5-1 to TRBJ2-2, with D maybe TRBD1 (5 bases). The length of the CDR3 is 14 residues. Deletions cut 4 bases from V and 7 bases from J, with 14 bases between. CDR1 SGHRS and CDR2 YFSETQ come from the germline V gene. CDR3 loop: CASSEERGIGELFF. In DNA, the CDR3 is TGCGCCAGCAGCGAAGAAAGGGGAATCGGGGAGCTGTTTTTT.

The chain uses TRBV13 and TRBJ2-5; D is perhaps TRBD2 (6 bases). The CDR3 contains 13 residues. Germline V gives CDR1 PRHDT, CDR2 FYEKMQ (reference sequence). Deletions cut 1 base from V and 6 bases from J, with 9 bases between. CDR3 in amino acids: CASSLVGGKTQYF. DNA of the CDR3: TGTGCCAGCAGCTTAGTCGGGGGAAAGACCCAGTACTTC. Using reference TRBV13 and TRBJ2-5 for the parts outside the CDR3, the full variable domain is AAGVIQSPRHLIKEKRETATLKCYPIPRHDTVYWYQQGPGQDPQFLISFYEKMQSDKGSIPDRFSAQQFSDYHSELNMSSLELGDSALYFCASSLVGGKTQYFGPGTRLLVL.

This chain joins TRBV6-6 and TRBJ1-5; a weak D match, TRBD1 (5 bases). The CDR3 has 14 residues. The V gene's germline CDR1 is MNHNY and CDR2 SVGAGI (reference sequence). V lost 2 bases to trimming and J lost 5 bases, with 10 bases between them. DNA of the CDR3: TGTGCCAGCAGTTACGGGGGGTTGTATCAGCCCCAGCATTTT. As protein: CASSYGGLYQPQHF.

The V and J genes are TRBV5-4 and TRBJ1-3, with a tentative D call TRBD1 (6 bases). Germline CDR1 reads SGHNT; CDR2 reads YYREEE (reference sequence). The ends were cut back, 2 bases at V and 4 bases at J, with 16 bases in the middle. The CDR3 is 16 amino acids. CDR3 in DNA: TGTGCCAGCAGCTTAGGGGTCCCCGGACAGGGAAACACCATATATTTT. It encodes CASSLGVPGQGNTIYF.

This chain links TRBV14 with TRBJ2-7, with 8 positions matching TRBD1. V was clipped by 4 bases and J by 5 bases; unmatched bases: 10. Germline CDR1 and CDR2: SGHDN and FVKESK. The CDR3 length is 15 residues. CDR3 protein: CASSLIHRGAHEQYF. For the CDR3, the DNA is TGTGCCAGCAGCCTCATACACAGGGGGGCCCACGAGCAGTACTTC.

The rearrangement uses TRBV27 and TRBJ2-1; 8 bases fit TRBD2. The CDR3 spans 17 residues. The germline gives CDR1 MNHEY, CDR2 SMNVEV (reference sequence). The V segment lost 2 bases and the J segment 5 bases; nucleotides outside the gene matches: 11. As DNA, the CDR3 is TGTGCCAGCAGTTTAGACGGGAGGGGGGGTAGCGACAATGAGCAGTTCTTC. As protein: CASSLDGRGGSDNEQFF.

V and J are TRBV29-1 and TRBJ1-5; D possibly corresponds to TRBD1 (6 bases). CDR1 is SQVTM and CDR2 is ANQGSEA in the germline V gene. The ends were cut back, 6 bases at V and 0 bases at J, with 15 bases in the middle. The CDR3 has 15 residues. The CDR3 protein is CSVLTGTLSNQPQHF. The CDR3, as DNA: TGCAGCGTCCTGACAGGCACCCTTAGCAATCAGCCCCAGCATTTT.

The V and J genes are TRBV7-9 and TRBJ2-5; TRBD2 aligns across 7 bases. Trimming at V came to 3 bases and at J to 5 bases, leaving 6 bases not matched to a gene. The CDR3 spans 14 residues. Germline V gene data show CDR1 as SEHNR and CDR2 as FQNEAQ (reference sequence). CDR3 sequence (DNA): TGTGCCAGCAGCTTTAGCCTTAGCGGGGAGACCCAGTACTTC. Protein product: CASSFSLSGETQYF. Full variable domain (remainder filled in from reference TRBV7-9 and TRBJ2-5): DTGVSQNPRHKITKRGQNVTFRCDPISEHNRLYWYRQTLGQGPEFLTYFQNEAQLEKSRLLSDRFSAERPKGSFSTLEIQRTEQGDSAMYLCASSFSLSGETQYFGPGTRLLVL.

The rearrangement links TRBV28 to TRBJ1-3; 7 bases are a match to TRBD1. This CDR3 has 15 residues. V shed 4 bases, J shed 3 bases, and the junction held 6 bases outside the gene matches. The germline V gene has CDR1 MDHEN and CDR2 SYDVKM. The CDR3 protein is CASSSSDRVGNTIYF. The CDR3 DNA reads TGTGCCAGCAGTTCGAGTGACAGGGTTGGAAACACCATATATTTT.

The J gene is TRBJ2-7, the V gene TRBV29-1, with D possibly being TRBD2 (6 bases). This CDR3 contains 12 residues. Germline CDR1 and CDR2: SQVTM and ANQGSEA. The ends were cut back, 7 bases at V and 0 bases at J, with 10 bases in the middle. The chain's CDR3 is CSARLDSYEQYF. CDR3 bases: TGCAGCGCCAGACTAGACTCCTACGAGCAGTACTTC.

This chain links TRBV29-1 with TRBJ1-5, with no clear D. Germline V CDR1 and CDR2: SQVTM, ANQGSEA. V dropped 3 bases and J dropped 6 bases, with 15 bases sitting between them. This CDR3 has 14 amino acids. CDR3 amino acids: CSVDSVKSLQPQHF. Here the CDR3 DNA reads TGCAGCGTTGATTCGGTAAAATCCCTTCAGCCCCAGCATTTT. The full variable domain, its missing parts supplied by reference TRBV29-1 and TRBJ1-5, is SAVISQKPSRDICQRGTSLTIQCQVDSQVTMMFWYRQQPGQSLTLIATANQGSEATYESGFVIDKFPISRPNLTFSTLTVSNMSPEDSSIYLCSVDSVKSLQPQHFGDGTRLSIL.

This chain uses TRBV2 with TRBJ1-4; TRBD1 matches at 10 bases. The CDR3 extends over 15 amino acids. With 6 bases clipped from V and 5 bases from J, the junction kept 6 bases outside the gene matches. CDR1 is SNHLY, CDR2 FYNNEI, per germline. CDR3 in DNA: TGTGCCAGCAGGGCACAGACAGGGGGCAATGAAAAACTGTTTTTT. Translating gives CASRAQTGGNEKLFF.

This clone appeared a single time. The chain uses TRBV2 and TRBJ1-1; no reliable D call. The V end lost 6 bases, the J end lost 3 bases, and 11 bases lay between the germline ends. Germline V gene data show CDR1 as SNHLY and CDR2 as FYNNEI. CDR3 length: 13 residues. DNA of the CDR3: TGTGCCAGCAGAACCCACGGAGACACTGAAGCTTTCTTT. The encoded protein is CASRTHGDTEAFF.